These T cell receptor beta chains were read from a single sample in a study of blood T cell repertoires in COVID-19. Some clones are missing from TCRdb's copy, which holds only in-frame ones; the method was immunoSEQ multiplex PCR. The sample includes 200,000 to 300,000 clones, approximately 89% of them seen just once. The sequencing input was peripheral blood. The receptors were sampled from a woman aged 50 to 65 with acute or convalescent COVID-19. Each CDR3 is given with its conserved first and last residue. The D gene is left open where the match is weak. Expanded clones get a size class; other rows say once, few or many, or leave the size out.

j_call,v_call,d_call,clone_size,cdr3_aa,cdr3_nt
TRBJ2-1,TRBV6-5,.,few,CASRPLGADYNEQFF,TGTGCCAGCAGGCCGCTTGGGGCGGATTACAATGAGCAGTTCTTC
TRBJ2-5,TRBV3-1/TRBV3-2,.,.,CASSQTRLETQYF,TGTGCCAGCAGCCAAACGAGATTGGAGACCCAGTACTTC
TRBJ2-3,TRBV4-1,.,.,CASSFQGFGTDTQYF,TGCGCCAGCAGCTTCCAGGGGTTTGGCACAGATACGCAGTATTTT
TRBJ2-7,TRBV5-1,.,many,CASSNTGFPYEQYF,TGCGCCAGCAGCAATACAGGGTTCCCCTACGAGCAGTACTTC
TRBJ2-3,TRBV5-4,TRBD1,.,CASSLPGGRADTQYF,TGTGCCAGCAGCTTACCAGGGGGAAGAGCAGATACGCAGTATTTT
TRBJ2-1,TRBV10-3,TRBD2,.,CAITSSGVNEQFF,TGTGCCATCACGTCTAGCGGTGTCAATGAGCAGTTCTTC
TRBJ2-7,TRBV29-1,TRBD2,.,CSVVLAGRRYEQYF,TGCAGCGTTGTACTAGCCGGGAGGCGCTACGAGCAGTACTTC
TRBJ2-7,TRBV24-1,.,once,CATSDFSDRGGYEQYF,TGTGCCACCAGTGATTTCTCCGACAGGGGAGGGTACGAGCAGTACTTC
TRBJ1-1,TRBV7-3,TRBD1,.,CASSTDRTTEAFF,TGTGCCAGCAGCACGGACAGGACCACTGAAGCTTTCTTT
TRBJ2-1,TRBV29-1,.,.,CSVEDRAGSSYNEQFF,TGCAGCGTTGAAGATCGAGCAGGAAGCTCCTACAATGAGCAGTTCTTC
TRBJ1-2,TRBV10-3,TRBD1,once,CAISEGTEDDYTF,TGTGCCATCAGTGAGGGGACAGAGGATGACTACACCTTC
TRBJ2-1,TRBV11-2,.,.,CASSSRLGSSYNEQFF,TGTGCCAGCAGCTCCAGACTAGGGAGCTCCTACAATGAGCAGTTCTTC
TRBJ2-1,TRBV19,TRBD1,.,CATDDRAYNEQFF,TGTGCCACTGATGACAGGGCTTACAATGAGCAGTTCTTC
TRBJ1-1,TRBV18,.,.,CASSPLGGEGEAFF,TGTGCCAGCTCACCCCTCGGGGGGGAAGGTGAAGCTTTCTTT
TRBJ1-2,TRBV28,.,.,CASSFIDRLGYGYTF,TGTGCCAGCAGTTTCATCGACAGGCTAGGCTATGGCTACACCTTC
TRBJ2-1,TRBV7-7,TRBD2,.,CASSFGLAGAYNEQFF,TGTGCCAGCAGCTTTGGACTAGCGGGAGCCTACAATGAGCAGTTCTTC
TRBJ2-7,TRBV28,TRBD2,few,CASSLFRLAGGGKQYF,TGTGCCAGCAGTTTATTCCGACTAGCGGGAGGAGGAAAGCAGTACTTC
TRBJ1-5,TRBV7-8,TRBD1,.,CASSLGTGVQPQHF,TGTGCCAGCAGCTTGGGGACAGGGGTTCAGCCCCAGCATTTT
TRBJ2-7,TRBV7-8,.,.,CASSSPSGGSYEQYF,TGTGCCAGCAGCTCGCCCTCCGGGGGTTCCTACGAGCAGTACTTC
TRBJ2-2,TRBV28,.,.,CASSPRFAGELFF,TGTGCCAGCAGTCCCCGCTTCGCGGGGGAGCTGTTTTTT
TRBJ2-7,TRBV27,TRBD1,.,CASSPRDRGWAEQYF,TGTGCCAGCAGTCCCCGGGACAGGGGATGGGCCGAGCAGTACTTC
TRBJ1-1,TRBV7-9,TRBD1,.,CASSPRQGNTEAFF,TGTGCCAGCAGCCCTAGACAGGGGAACACTGAAGCTTTCTTT
TRBJ1-2,TRBV5-1,TRBD1,.,CASSEDRAHYGYTF,TGCGCCAGCAGCGAGGACAGGGCCCACTATGGCTACACCTTC
TRBJ1-4,TRBV9,.,few,CASSVGRANEKLFF,TGTGCCAGCAGCGTAGGCCGGGCTAATGAAAAACTGTTTTTT
TRBJ2-7,TRBV11-3,TRBD2,.,CASSLSTSGREDEQYF,TGTGCCAGCAGCTTAAGTACTAGCGGGAGAGAGGACGAGCAGTACTTC
TRBJ1-1,TRBV27,.,few,CASSLAGTNTEAFF,TGTGCCAGCAGTTTAGCCGGGACAAACACTGAAGCTTTCTTT
TRBJ2-1,TRBV6-5,TRBD2,.,CASRERDQPSNEQFF,TGTGCCAGCAGGGAGCGGGACCAGCCCTCAAATGAGCAGTTCTTC
TRBJ2-1,TRBV7-2,.,.,CASSLEEGGGLRGDEQFF,TGTGCCAGCAGCTTAGAGGAGGGGGGGGGTCTCCGTGGCGATGAGCAGTTCTTC
TRBJ2-2,TRBV28,.,.,CASSFPMDGANTGELFF,TGTGCCAGCAGTTTTCCTATGGACGGGGCGAACACCGGGGAGCTGTTTTTT
TRBJ1-5,TRBV19,.,few,CASSSGSSRGPQHF,TGTGCCAGTAGTTCCGGCTCGAGCCGGGGGCCCCAGCATTTT
TRBJ2-7,TRBV28,TRBD2,.,CASSRTSGASYEQYF,TGTGCCAGCAGTAGGACTAGCGGGGCATCCTACGAGCAGTACTTC
TRBJ1-2,TRBV2,.,.,CASSIAGAFYGYTF,TGTGCCAGCAGTATTGCGGGGGCGTTCTATGGCTACACCTTC
TRBJ2-6,TRBV18,TRBD2,.,CASSPGLAGGLTSGANVLTF,TGTGCCAGCTCCCCTGGACTAGCGGGAGGACTTACCTCTGGGGCCAACGTCCTGACTTTC
TRBJ2-1,TRBV10-3,TRBD2,.,CAISGIGLDSYNEQFF,TGTGCCATCAGTGGAATAGGACTAGACTCCTACAATGAGCAGTTCTTC
TRBJ2-7,TRBV2,TRBD1,.,CASTRDSSYEQYF,TGTGCCAGCACCCGGGACAGCTCCTACGAGCAGTACTTC
TRBJ2-3,TRBV3-1/TRBV3-2,.,.,CASSHSRIDSSTDTQYF,TGTGCCAGCAGCCACTCACGTATTGACAGTAGCACAGATACGCAGTATTTT
TRBJ1-5,TRBV5-4,.,.,CASSVDPYGGGNQPQHF,TGTGCCAGCAGCGTAGACCCCTACGGCGGTGGCAATCAGCCCCAGCATTTT
TRBJ2-7,TRBV30,TRBD1,once,CASYDRGSYEQYF,TGTGCCTCCTACGACAGGGGCTCCTACGAGCAGTACTTC
TRBJ2-7,TRBV12-5,.,.,CASGLPPPPLDNSYEQYF,TGTGCTAGTGGTTTGCCTCCACCCCCACTGGACAATTCCTACGAGCAGTACTTC
TRBJ2-5,TRBV7-2,TRBD2,.,CASSPGLAGGAQYF,TGTGCCAGCAGCCCGGGACTAGCGGGAGGGGCCCAGTACTTC
TRBJ1-3,TRBV5-1,TRBD1,.,CASSFGQGGNTIYF,TGCGCCAGCAGCTTCGGACAGGGTGGAAACACCATATATTTT
TRBJ2-3,TRBV28,TRBD2,.,CASSLTSGALADTQYF,TGTGCCAGCAGTCTGACTAGCGGGGCCCTCGCAGATACGCAGTATTTT
TRBJ1-2,TRBV27,TRBD1,.,CASSPLGQGPYGYTF,TGTGCCAGCAGTCCTCTGGGACAGGGTCCCTATGGCTACACCTTC
TRBJ2-5,TRBV5-1,.,.,CASSPRQGQETQYF,TGCGCCAGCAGCCCGCGGCAGGGCCAAGAGACCCAGTACTTC
TRBJ1-4,TRBV7-8,.,.,CASSLARNHEKLFF,TGTGCCAGCAGCTTAGCGAGGAACCATGAAAAACTGTTTTTT
TRBJ2-1,TRBV28,.,.,CASSYSNNEQFF,TGTGCCAGCAGTTACTCGAACAATGAGCAGTTCTTC
TRBJ1-2,TRBV3-1/TRBV3-2,TRBD1,.,CASSLGQGAGGYTF,TGTGCCAGCAGCCTCGGACAGGGGGCGGGTGGCTACACCTTC